This T cell receptor beta chain originates from a study of CD8+ T cells in alopecia areata. Study background: Each of the treated patients was given oral tofacitinib, 5 to 10 mg twice daily, for moderate-to-severe alopecia areata.

As the sequencing template, cDNA was produced by extracting RNA and reverse transcribing it. TCRdb's table, derived via immunoSEQ multiplex PCR, lists solely in-frame clones and lacks some. The sample includes nearly 95,000 clones, about 71% of them seen just once. Germline V gene lookup returns CDR1 SGHTA and CDR2 FQGNSA. The CDR3 length is 15 residues. V gave up 5 bases and J gave up 3 bases; unmatched junction bases: 8. Treatment described: oral pan-JAK inhibitor, 5-10 mg twice daily. Alopecia areata patients provided lesional scalp punch biopsies and peripheral blood, both collected for the study. As regards this clone: The antigen is undetermined.

Notes on the study in general: Although TCR sharing was seen in mice, sharing across patients was less clear, possibly for HLA-related reasons. Scalp clonality decreased significantly with tofacitinib, and so did expanded CD8+ clones among the top 100.

Sample: CD8+ T cells sorted from blood, taken around week 46, from a patient treated with tofacitinib. V and J are TRBV7-2 and TRBJ2-3; 7 bases fit TRBD1. The clonotype was recovered from a human donor with alopecia areata. The CDR3, as DNA: TGTGCCAGCAGCGAAGACAGGGTTAGGACAGATACGCAGTATTTT. Residues: CASSEDRVRTDTQYF.